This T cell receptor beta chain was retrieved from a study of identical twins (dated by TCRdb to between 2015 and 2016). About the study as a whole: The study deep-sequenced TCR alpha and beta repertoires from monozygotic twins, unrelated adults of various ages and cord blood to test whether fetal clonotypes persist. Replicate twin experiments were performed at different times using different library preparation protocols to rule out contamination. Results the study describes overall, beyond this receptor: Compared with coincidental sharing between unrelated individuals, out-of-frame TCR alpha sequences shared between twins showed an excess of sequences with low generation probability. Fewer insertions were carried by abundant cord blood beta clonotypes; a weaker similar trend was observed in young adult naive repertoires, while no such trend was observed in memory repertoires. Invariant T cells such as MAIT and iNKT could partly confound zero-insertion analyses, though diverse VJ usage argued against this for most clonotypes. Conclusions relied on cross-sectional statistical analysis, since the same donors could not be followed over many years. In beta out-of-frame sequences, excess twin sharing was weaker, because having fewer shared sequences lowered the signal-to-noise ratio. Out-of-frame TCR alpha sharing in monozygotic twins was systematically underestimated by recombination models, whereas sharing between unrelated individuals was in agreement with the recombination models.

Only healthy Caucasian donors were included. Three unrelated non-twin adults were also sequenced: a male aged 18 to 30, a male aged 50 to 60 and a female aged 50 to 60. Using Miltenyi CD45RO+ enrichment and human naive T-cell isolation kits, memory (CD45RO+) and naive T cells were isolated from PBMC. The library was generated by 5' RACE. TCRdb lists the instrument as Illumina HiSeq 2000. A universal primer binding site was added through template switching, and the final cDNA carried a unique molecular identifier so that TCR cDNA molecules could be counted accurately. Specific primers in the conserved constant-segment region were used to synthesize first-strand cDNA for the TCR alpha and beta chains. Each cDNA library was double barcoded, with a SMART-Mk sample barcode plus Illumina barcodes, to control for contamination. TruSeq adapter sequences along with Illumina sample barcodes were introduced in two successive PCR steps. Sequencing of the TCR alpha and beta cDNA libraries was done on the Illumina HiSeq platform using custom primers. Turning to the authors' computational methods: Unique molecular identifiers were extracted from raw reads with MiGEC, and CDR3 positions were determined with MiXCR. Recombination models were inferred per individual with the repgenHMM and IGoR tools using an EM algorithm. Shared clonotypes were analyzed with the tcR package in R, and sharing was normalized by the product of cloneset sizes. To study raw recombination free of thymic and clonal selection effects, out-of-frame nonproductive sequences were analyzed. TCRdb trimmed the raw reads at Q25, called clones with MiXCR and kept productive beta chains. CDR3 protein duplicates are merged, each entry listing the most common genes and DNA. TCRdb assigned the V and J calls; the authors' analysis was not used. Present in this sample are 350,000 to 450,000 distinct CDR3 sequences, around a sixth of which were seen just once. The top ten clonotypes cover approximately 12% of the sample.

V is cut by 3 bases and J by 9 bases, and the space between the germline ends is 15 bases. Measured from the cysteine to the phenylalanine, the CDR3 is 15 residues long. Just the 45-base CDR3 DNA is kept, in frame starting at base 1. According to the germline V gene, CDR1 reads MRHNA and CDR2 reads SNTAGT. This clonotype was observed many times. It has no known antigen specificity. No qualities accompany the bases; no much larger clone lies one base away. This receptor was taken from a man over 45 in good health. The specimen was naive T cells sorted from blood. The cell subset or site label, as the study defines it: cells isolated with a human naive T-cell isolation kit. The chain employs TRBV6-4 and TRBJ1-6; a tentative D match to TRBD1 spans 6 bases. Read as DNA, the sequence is TGTGCCAGCAGTGAACGAACAGGGTCGGGTTCACCCCTCCACTTT. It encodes CASSERTGSGSPLHF.